This passage covers 27 T cell receptor beta chains from one sample sequenced in a study of cytomegalovirus exposure and HLA in healthy donors. The PCR used 60 Vbeta and 13 Jbeta primers. Profiling relied on immunoSEQ multiplex PCR, and the TCRdb table lists in-frame clones only, not all of them. The table shows a few hundred thousand clones, with roughly 90% occurring only once. Input material: PBMCs. The source is a woman between 18 and 29 years old in good health and CMV-seronegative.

J is TRBJ2-1 and V is TRBV18; 13 positions agree with TRBD2. After removal of 3 bases from V and 9 bases from J, the junction contained 8 bases not matched to a gene. Germline values: CDR1 KGHSH, CDR2 LQKENI. This CDR3 spans 16 amino acids. CDR3 sequence reads: CASSPMGLAGRGEQFF. In nucleotides, the CDR3 is TGTGCCAGCTCACCGATGGGACTAGCGGGAAGGGGTGAGCAGTTCTTC.

The chain has TRBV4-2 and TRBJ2-7; D is possibly TRBD2 (6 bases). The CDR3 has 14 amino acids. Trimming cost V 5 bases and J 2 bases, with 13 bases left between them. CDR1 is LGHNA and CDR2 is YNFKEQ in the germline V gene. The CDR3 here is CASSREVGAYEQYF. CDR3 DNA: TGTGCCAGCAGCAGGGAGGTCGGCGCCTACGAGCAGTACTTC.

The chain employs TRBV6-6 and TRBJ1-6, with 9 bases lining up with TRBD1. Germline CDR1 and CDR2: MNHNY and SVGAGI (reference sequence). This CDR3 comprises 16 residues. V dropped 8 bases and J dropped 0; count of bases not matched to a gene: 5. The CDR3 DNA follows: TGTGCCAGCTTGGGACAGGGTGCCTCCTATAATTCACCCCTCCACTTT. Its translation is CASLGQGASYNSPLHF.

The table lists this clone with a count of one. The chain has TRBV18 and TRBJ1-2; no reliable D call. Germline loops: CDR1 KGHSH, CDR2 LQKENI. The CDR3 has 13 amino acids. V lost 5 bases and J lost 0, with 7 bases in between. The CDR3 DNA follows: TGTGCCAGCTCAACGGAGGCTAACTATGGCTACACCTTC. Encoded protein: CASSTEANYGYTF.

This clone was picked up one time. The gene calls are TRBV11-2 and TRBJ2-7; D is perhaps TRBD1 (6 bases). CDR1 and CDR2 (germline): SGHAT, FQNNGV. The length of the CDR3 is 14 residues. The germline V and J ends were trimmed by 0 bases and 4 bases, with 10 bases remaining between them. This chain's CDR3 is CASSLESRGYEQYF. DNA of the CDR3: TGTGCCAGCAGCTTAGAATCCAGGGGATACGAGCAGTACTTC.

The chain combines TRBV9 with TRBJ2-3, with TRBD2 matching over 8 bases. The CDR3 has 17 amino acids. Trimming at V came to 3 bases and at J to 4 bases, leaving 13 bases not matched to a gene. Germline assignment: CDR1 SGDLS and CDR2 YYNGEE. The chain's CDR3 is CASSAGVAGSVADTQYF. The CDR3 DNA is TGTGCCAGCAGCGCCGGGGTAGCGGGAAGCGTCGCAGATACGCAGTATTTT. Drawing the rest from reference TRBV9 and TRBJ2-3, the complete variable domain is DSGVTQTPKHLITATGQRVTLRCSPRSGDLSVYWYQQSLDQGLQFLIQYYNGEERAKGNILERFSAQQFPDLHSELNLSSLELGDSALYFCASSAGVAGSVADTQYFGPGTRLTVL.

V is TRBV9 and J is TRBJ1-2, with D possibly TRBD1 on 6 matching bases. There are 12 residues in the CDR3. The V gene's germline CDR1 is SGDLS and CDR2 YYNGEE. V dropped 3 bases and J dropped 7 bases, with 10 bases sitting between them. The DNA of the CDR3 is TGTGCCAGCAGCGGACAGGAAAGTGGCTACACCTTC. Translating gives CASSGQESGYTF.

The chain is built from TRBV4-3 and TRBJ2-1, with a tentative D call TRBD2 (5 bases). The V gene's germline CDR1 is LGHNA and CDR2 YSLEER. Trimming left V 1 base short and J 9 bases short, with 10 bases between. The CDR3 runs to 13 residues. CDR3 sequence: CASSQVLATEQFF. The CDR3 DNA reads TGCGCCAGCAGCCAAGTGCTAGCAACTGAGCAGTTCTTC.

The chain has TRBV2 and TRBJ2-7; 8 bases map to TRBD2. The CDR3 length is 15 residues. Germline CDR1 SNHLY, CDR2 FYNNEI. Unmatched junction bases numbered 15, after V lost 7 bases and J lost 7 bases. The CDR3 sequence is CASTRWREDPREQYF. For the CDR3, the DNA is TGTGCCAGCACCCGTTGGCGGGAGGATCCCAGGGAGCAGTACTTC.

The CDR3 nucleotides read TGCAGCGCTCGGACAGGGGGCAACACTGAAGCTTTCTTT. This encodes CSARTGGNTEAFF. This chain connects TRBV29-1 to TRBJ1-1; 11 bases are a match to TRBD1. The CDR3 runs 13 residues. Trimming took 7 bases from V and 2 from J; bases not matched to a gene: 3. Germline-derived CDR1 and CDR2 are SQVTM and ANQGSEA.

The CDR3 sequence is CASSPSGSATYEQYF. CDR3 DNA sequence: TGTGCCAGCAGCCCTAGCGGGTCCGCTACTTACGAGCAGTACTTC. The rearrangement uses TRBV11-3 and TRBJ2-7, with 8 positions matching TRBD2. The CDR3 runs 15 residues. Germline CDR1 is SGHNT and CDR2 is YENEEA. J lost 4 bases, V lost 5 bases, and 10 bases had no gene match. The full variable domain, in which reference TRBV11-3 and TRBJ2-7 provide the parts outside the CDR3, is EAGVVQSPRYKIIEKKQPVAFWCNPISGHNTLYWYLQNLGQGPELLIRYENEEAVDDSQLPKDRFSAERLKGVDSTLKIQPAELGDSAVYLCASSPSGSATYEQYFGPGTRLTVT.

The rearrangement uses TRBV27 and TRBJ1-2; 9 bases agree with TRBD1. Trimming cost V 5 bases and J 8 bases; bases outside gene matches: 6. Germline CDR1 and CDR2: MNHEY and SMNVEV (reference sequence). This CDR3 has 13 residues. The chain's CDR3 is CASSQDRGGGYTF. In nucleotides, the CDR3 is TGTGCCAGCAGTCAGGACAGGGGTGGGGGCTACACCTTC.

This chain links TRBV28 with TRBJ1-1; D perhaps matches TRBD1 (5 bases). The CDR3 is 13 amino acids. Germline V gene lookup returns CDR1 MDHEN and CDR2 SYDVKM. V gave up 3 bases and J gave up 7 bases, with 12 bases separating them. The chain's CDR3 is CASSFHRLGEAFF. DNA of the CDR3: TGTGCCAGCAGTTTCCACAGGCTGGGTGAAGCTTTCTTT.

The rearrangement links TRBV18 to TRBJ1-3; 10 bases agree with TRBD1. CDR3 length equals 17 residues. Trimming took 1 base from V and 2 from J; bases not matched to a gene: 5. Germline V gene data show CDR1 as KGHSH and CDR2 as LQKENI. CDR3 bases: TGTGCCAGCTCACCACGGGGGACAGGGGCCACTGGAAACACCATATATTTT. Translating it yields CASSPRGTGATGNTIYF.

The chain links TRBV7-8 to TRBJ1-1; D gene uncertain. This CDR3 region has 14 residues. The V and J ends lost 6 bases and 0 bases respectively, with 11 bases between them. Germline V gene data show CDR1 as SGHVS and CDR2 as FQNEAQ. The CDR3 loop reads CASRVGEMNTEAFF. CDR3 coding DNA: TGTGCCAGCAGGGTAGGAGAAATGAACACTGAAGCTTTCTTT.

The chain couples TRBV2 to TRBJ1-5; D perhaps matches TRBD1 (5 bases). Trimming took 4 bases from V and 4 from J, leaving 14 bases between them. Germline V lookup: CDR1 SNHLY, CDR2 FYNNEI. This CDR3 is built from 15 residues. In DNA, the CDR3 is TGTGCCAGCAGTGTGGCCGGGGGGAGGAATCAGCCCCAGCATTTT. Its translation: CASSVAGGRNQPQHF.

This rearrangement joins TRBV11-1 to TRBJ2-1; D is ambiguous. From germline, CDR1 is SGHAT and CDR2 FQDESV (reference sequence). The CDR3 contains 13 residues. V dropped 0 bases and J dropped 9 bases, with 9 bases sitting between them. As DNA, the CDR3 is TGTGCCAGCAGCTTAGCGCTAGGTACTGAGCAGTTCTTC. Its translation: CASSLALGTEQFF. Complete variable domain (other parts from reference TRBV11-1 and TRBJ2-1): EAEVAQSPRYKITEKSQAVAFWCDPISGHATLYWYRQILGQGPELLVQFQDESVVDDSQLPKDRFSAERLKGVDSTLKIQPAELGDSAMYLCASSLALGTEQFFGPGTRLTVL.

V is TRBV27 and J is TRBJ2-1; D ambiguous. This CDR3 contains 13 residues. Germline V CDR1 and CDR2: MNHEY, SMNVEV (reference sequence). V lost 3 bases and J lost 4, with 7 bases in between. Written as DNA, the CDR3 is TGTGCCAGCAGTTTCACAATTTACAATGAGCAGTTCTTC. Amino acids: CASSFTIYNEQFF.

V and J are TRBV4-2 and TRBJ2-5, with 8 positions matching TRBD2. J lost 4 bases, V lost 5 bases, and 3 bases had no gene match. Germline CDR1 reads LGHNA; CDR2 reads YNFKEQ. CDR3 length: 13 amino acids. The chain's CDR3 is CASSGLAVETQYF. In DNA form, the CDR3 reads TGTGCCAGCAGCGGACTAGCAGTAGAGACCCAGTACTTC.

V gene TRBV29-1 combines with J gene TRBJ2-1, with 12 positions matching TRBD2. In germline, CDR1 is SQVTM, CDR2 ANQGSEA. CDR3 length equals 15 residues. After removal of 7 bases from V and 6 bases from J, the junction contained 10 bases not matched to a gene. CDR3 nucleotides: TGCAGCGGGTCACTACTAGCGGGGGGTCTCAATGAGCAGTTCTTC. Residues: CSGSLLAGGLNEQFF.

V is TRBV18 and J is TRBJ1-3; TRBD1 matches 7 bases. Trimming removed 1 base from V and 0 bases from J; junction bases left unmatched: 3. Per the germline V gene, CDR1 is KGHSH and CDR2 is LQKENI. CDR3 size: 16 residues. The CDR3 is CASSPQGAPSGNTIYF. In nucleotides, the CDR3 is TGTGCCAGCTCACCACAGGGGGCTCCCTCTGGAAACACCATATATTTT.

This rearrangement joins TRBV6-5 to TRBJ1-1, with TRBD1 matching over 8 bases. The CDR3 covers 16 residues. The V and J ends lost 0 bases and 5 bases, in that order; junction bases with no gene match: 8. From germline, CDR1 is MNHEY and CDR2 SVGAGI. The CDR3 reads CASSYSTGEGRTEAFF. The DNA of the CDR3 is TGTGCCAGCAGTTACTCGACAGGGGAAGGGAGAACTGAAGCTTTCTTT.

The V gene is TRBV9, the J gene TRBJ2-7, with 8 bases identical to TRBD1. Germline lookup yields CDR1 SGDLS and CDR2 YYNGEE. V lost 8 bases to trimming and J lost 7 bases; unmatched junction nucleotides: 8. This CDR3 contains 12 residues. The CDR3 DNA is TGTGCCAGGGACAGGGCTCTGGTGGAGCAGTACTTC. Translation: CARDRALVEQYF. The full variable domain, its missing parts supplied by reference TRBV9 and TRBJ2-7, is DSGVTQTPKHLITATGQRVTLRCSPRSGDLSVYWYQQSLDQGLQFLIQYYNGEERAKGNILERFSAQQFPDLHSELNLSSLELGDSALYFCARDRALVEQYFGPGTRLTVT.

The chain uses TRBV2 and TRBJ1-2; D remains unclear. The CDR3 has 12 residues. V was pared by 2 bases and J by 8 bases, with 9 bases between. Looked up from germline, CDR1 is SNHLY and CDR2 is FYNNEI. CDR3 sequence (DNA): TGTGCCAGCAGTGAACATGTTGGCGGCTACACCTTC. Its protein product is CASSEHVGGYTF.

This rearrangement joins TRBV7-9 to TRBJ1-1, with 10 bases aligning to TRBD1. V was clipped by 5 bases and J by 1 base; unmatched bases: 4. The CDR3 has 15 amino acids. Germline values: CDR1 SEHNR, CDR2 FQNEAQ (reference sequence). The CDR3 nucleotides read TGTGCCAGCAGCATCAGGACAGGGGGGAACACTGAAGCTTTCTTT. Protein product: CASSIRTGGNTEAFF.

V gene TRBV30 combines with J gene TRBJ2-1, with 11 bases aligning to TRBD2. J was trimmed by 7 bases and V by 3 bases; bases with no gene match: 14. The CDR3 runs 17 residues. Germline V CDR1 and CDR2: GTSNPN, SVGIG (reference sequence). CDR3 sequence: CAWSDNLIAGGGNEQFF. The CDR3 region has the DNA TGTGCCTGGAGCGACAATCTTATAGCGGGAGGGGGGAATGAGCAGTTCTTC.

The V gene is TRBV18, the J gene TRBJ2-5; no reliable D call. The J call may be wrong; the DNA end is better matched by TRBJ2-7. Germline CDR1 and CDR2: KGHSH and LQKENI. The CDR3 totals 12 residues. This CDR3 reads CASSPRDYEQYF. In DNA form, the CDR3 reads TGTGCCAGCTCACCACGGGACTACGAGCAGTACTTC.